Listed here are 25 T cell receptor beta chains from one sample, sequenced in a study of Graves' ophthalmopathy and Graves' hyperthyroidism (dated by TCRdb to the late 2010s). The run used an Illumina HiSeq 2000. TCR beta CDR3 regions were amplified from RNA transcripts for repertoire sequencing. The first round of RT-PCR was done with HTBI primers and the Qiagen OneStep RT-PCR kit, and was followed by a second round of multiplex PCR, then size selection and purification. TCRdb's own reprocessing of the public reads used fastp at Q25 and MiXCR and kept productive beta chains. Entries are consolidated by CDR3 protein sequence, retaining the most common genes and DNA. Across this sample there are 1 million to 1.3 million distinct CDR3 sequences, with approximately 35% seen only once. 11% of the sample belongs to the ten largest clones. The sample was peripheral blood or thyroid tissue (not recorded which). These receptors originate from an adult man with Graves' hyperthyroidism.

This clonotype appeared many times. This clone may be a read error of a much larger clone one base away. The chain recombines TRBV11-2 with TRBJ2-7; 11 nucleotides match TRBD2. The length of the CDR3 is 15 residues. The germline gives CDR1 SGHAT, CDR2 FQNNGV. With V trimmed by 3 bases and J by 1 base, 2 bases remained unmatched. This CDR3 is CASSFTSGSSYEQYF. Here the CDR3 DNA reads TGTGCCAGCAGCTTCACTAGCGGGAGTTCCTACGAGCAGTACTTC.

The V gene is TRBV6-5, the J gene TRBJ2-7; tentative D call: TRBD2 (5 bases). V was pared by 2 bases and J by 6 bases, with 14 bases between. The V gene's germline CDR1 is MNHEY and CDR2 SVGAGI. The CDR3 covers 14 residues. The CDR3 loop reads CASSYRDLSSEQYF. For the CDR3, the DNA is TGTGCCAGCAGTTACCGGGATCTGAGCTCCGAGCAGTACTTC.

With respect to this clonotype: Compared with germline, one end of the junction differs, possibly owing to a read error. The J gene is TRBJ1-1, the V gene TRBV2; tentatively, D is TRBD1 (5 bases). Per germline, CDR1 SNHLY and CDR2 FYNNEI. The CDR3 runs to 13 residues. CDR3 residues: CASMRDVSTGAFF. In nucleotides, the CDR3 is TGTGCCAGCATGAGGGACGTCAGCACTGGAGCTTTCTTT.

This chain uses TRBV29-1 with TRBJ2-5; perhaps D is TRBD1 or TRBD2 (5 bases each). The CDR3 sequence is 10 residues long. Per germline, CDR1 SQVTM and CDR2 ANQGSEA. The DNA of the CDR3 is TGCAGTGGGGGTCAAGAGACCCAGTACTTC. Its translation is CSGGQETQYF.

V is TRBV12-3 or TRBV12-4 and J is TRBJ1-5, with D possibly matching TRBD1 (5 bases). The CDR3 totals 14 residues. Trimming shortened V by 8 bases and J by 4 bases, and 15 bases separated the two germline ends. CDR3 region: CASDNQGPNQPQHF. The DNA of the CDR3 is TGTGCCAGCGACAATCAGGGTCCTAATCAGCCCCAGCATTTT.

The V gene is TRBV10-2, the J gene TRBJ1-2, with 8 bases that match TRBD1. The CDR3 consists of 14 residues. The germline CDR1 and CDR2 sequences are WSHSY and SAAADI. With 2 bases clipped from V and 4 bases from J, the junction kept 3 bases outside the gene matches. CDR3 bases: TGCGCCAGCAGTGAGCCGGACAGGGTCTATGGCTACACCTTC. Residues: CASSEPDRVYGYTF.

This clonotype occurred many times. V is TRBV7-3 and J is TRBJ1-1; D possibly corresponds to TRBD1 (6 bases). This CDR3 comprises 14 residues. Trimming removed 7 bases at V and 3 bases at J, with 15 bases between. Germline CDR1 reads SGHTA; CDR2 reads FQGTGA. CDR3 coding DNA: TGTGCCAGCAACCCGGGGGGCCGAGACACTGAAGCTTTCTTT. It translates to CASNPGGRDTEAFF.

The table lists this clonotype with many counts. The V gene is TRBV12-3 or TRBV12-4, the J gene TRBJ1-2; 7 nucleotides align to TRBD1. V shed 4 bases, J shed 4 bases, and the junction held 9 bases outside the gene matches. There are 15 residues in the CDR3. DNA of the CDR3: TGTGCCAGCAGTTGGTCGACAGGGAGTAGCTATGGCTACACCTTC. The encoded protein is CASSWSTGSSYGYTF.

This clonotype has only a few counts. V and J are TRBV5-1 and TRBJ1-5; D is uncertain. The length of the CDR3 is 15 residues. V was shortened by 2 bases and J by 1 base, with 10 bases between the two germline ends. Germline lookup yields CDR1 SGHRS and CDR2 YFSETQ. The CDR3 DNA is TGCGCCAGCAGCTTAAAGCCGGCCAGCAATCAGCCCCAGCATTTT. Translation: CASSLKPASNQPQHF.

Note on this clonotype: A read error may explain this, as a much larger clone is one base away. The genes are TRBV25-1 and TRBJ2-7; D gene uncertain. CDR1 is MGHDK, CDR2 SYGVNS, per germline. V lost 6 bases, J lost 2 bases, and 14 bases lay in between. This CDR3 spans 14 amino acids. This CDR3 reads CASSLPINPYEQYF. In DNA, the CDR3 is TGTGCCAGCAGCCTCCCAATCAACCCCTACGAGCAGTACTTC.

The chain recombines TRBV2 with TRBJ2-5, with TRBD2 identical over 7 bases. There are 15 residues in the CDR3. Germline CDR1 is SNHLY and CDR2 is FYNNEI. V lost 2 bases and J lost 2; bases outside the gene matches: 5. The CDR3 loop is CASSERASGQETQYF. In DNA form, the CDR3 reads TGTGCCAGCAGTGAAAGGGCTAGCGGACAAGAGACCCAGTACTTC.

This clonotype has a handful of counts. The V call is TRBV20-1, the J call TRBJ1-1, with D perhaps TRBD1 (6 bases). The CDR3 spans 15 residues. Deletions cut 0 bases from V and 1 base from J, with 12 bases between. Germline V lookup: CDR1 DFQATT, CDR2 SNEGSKA (reference sequence). CDR3 bases: TGCAGTGCTAGAGAGGGGGCCCTAGAGAACACTGAAGCTTTCTTT. This translates into CSAREGALENTEAFF.

This clonotype was counted many times. The V gene is TRBV10-3, the J gene TRBJ1-5; no clear D. V was shortened by 0 bases and J by 6 bases, with 12 bases between the two germline ends. The germline gives CDR1 ENHRY, CDR2 SYGVKD. This CDR3 has 15 residues. CDR3 in DNA: TGTGCCATCAGTGAGTCGGGGAAAGGGCGTCAGCCCCAGCATTTT. Translated: CAISESGKGRQPQHF.

The chain combines TRBV14 with TRBJ2-7, with D possibly matching TRBD1 (6 bases). The CDR3 runs to 17 residues. Between the trimmed V and J ends, which lost 7 bases and 7 bases, there was a span of 29 bases. Per the germline V gene, CDR1 is SGHDN and CDR2 is FVKESK. DNA for the CDR3: TGTGCCAGCACCCCACAGGGTACAGCGGAGGTCTTGAGGGAGCAGTACTTC. Translation gives CASTPQGTAEVLREQYF.

V usage is TRBV7-9 and J usage is TRBJ1-1; 7 nucleotides agree with TRBD1. The V and J ends lost 6 bases and 3 bases, in that order; junction bases with no gene match: 10. Germline V CDR1 and CDR2: SEHNR, FQNEAQ (reference sequence). The CDR3 totals 15 residues. CDR3 sequence reads: CASSITGAPDTEAFF. In DNA form, the CDR3 reads TGTGCCAGCAGTATTACAGGGGCCCCTGACACTGAAGCTTTCTTT.

The sample holds a few counts of this clonotype. The gene calls are TRBV7-2 and TRBJ1-5; 8 bases are shared with TRBD1. Germline CDR1 is SGHTA and CDR2 is FQGNSA. The CDR3 runs to 15 residues. The J segment lost 5 bases and the V segment lost 5 bases, leaving 8 bases of the junction unmatched. The CDR3 bases are TGTGCCAGCAGCCCAAGACAGGGGTGGGATCAGCCCCAGCATTTT. Translated, it gives CASSPRQGWDQPQHF.

In the case of this clonotype: Since a much larger clone is just one base distant, this may be a read error. The J gene is TRBJ2-2, the V gene TRBV9; TRBD2 is a possible D gene (6 bases). The CDR3 length is 17 residues. From germline, CDR1 is SGDLS and CDR2 YYNGEE. The V end lost 3 bases, the J end lost 1 base, and 16 bases lay between the germline ends. The DNA for the CDR3 is TGTGCCAGCAGCGAGAGAGGACTAACGGGGAACACCGGGGAGCTGTTTTTT. Its translation: CASSERGLTGNTGELFF. The variable domain in full, completed from reference TRBV9 and TRBJ2-2, reads DSGVTQTPKHLITATGQRVTLRCSPRSGDLSVYWYQQSLDQGLQFLIQYYNGEERAKGNILERFSAQQFPDLHSELNLSSLELGDSALYFCASSERGLTGNTGELFFGEGSRLTVL.

In this sample, this clonotype turned up many times. The rearrangement links TRBV20-1 to TRBJ2-7; no clear D. The V gene's germline CDR1 is DFQATT and CDR2 SNEGSKA (reference sequence). The CDR3 has 13 amino acids. V lost 6 bases to trimming and J lost 5 bases, with 17 bases between them. The CDR3 here is CSADKNRGNEQYF. The CDR3 bases are TGCAGTGCCGATAAGAATAGAGGAAACGAGCAGTACTTC.

The chain is built from TRBV15 and TRBJ2-7; 10 nucleotides line up with TRBD2. The length of the CDR3 is 18 residues. J was trimmed by 0 bases and V by 1 base; bases with no gene match: 9. Germline-derived CDR1 and CDR2 are LNHNV and YYDKDF (reference sequence). The CDR3 DNA follows: TGTGCCACCAGCAGAGCTTTTACTAGCGGGGCCAACTCCTACGAGCAGTACTTC. Protein: CATSRAFTSGANSYEQYF.

In this sample, this clonotype turned up a few times. V usage is TRBV20-1 and J usage is TRBJ2-7, with 11 bases fitting TRBD2. The CDR3 length is 15 residues. Germline CDR1 reads DFQATT; CDR2 reads SNEGSKA (reference sequence). J lost 6 bases, V lost 0 bases, and 7 bases had no gene match. The chain's CDR3 is CSARELAGGASEQYF. As DNA, the CDR3 is TGCAGTGCTAGAGAATTAGCGGGAGGGGCAAGCGAGCAGTACTTC.

The chain has TRBV29-1 and TRBJ1-3; D not certain. The CDR3 contains 14 residues. V was clipped by 0 bases and J by 4 bases, with 10 bases between them. Germline lookup yields CDR1 SQVTM and CDR2 ANQGSEA. The CDR3 DNA sequence: TGCAGCGTTGAAGAGGGTAGTCCGGGAAACACCATATATTTT. Translated, it gives CSVEEGSPGNTIYF.

At least ten counts were recorded for this clonotype. This chain links TRBV12-3 or TRBV12-4 with TRBJ2-5; D unresolved. V was clipped by 6 bases and J by 5 bases, with 10 bases between them. This CDR3 is 12 amino acids long. CDR3 nucleotides: TGTGCCAGCAGCGATAGAGCCGAGACCCAGTACTTC. Translated: CASSDRAETQYF.

In its sample, this clonotype was seen many times. This chain links TRBV7-6 with TRBJ2-7; possibly TRBD1 for D (5 bases). CDR3 length: 14 amino acids. CDR1 and CDR2 (germline): SGHVS, FNYEAQ. V was pared by 2 bases and J by 3 bases, with 11 bases between. In nucleotides, the CDR3 is TGTGCCAGCAGCTTAAAAACAGGCCACTACGAGCAGTACTTC. This encodes CASSLKTGHYEQYF.

This clonotype has at least ten counts. The chain is built from TRBV15 and TRBJ1-1; D is unresolved. The CDR3 runs 14 residues. With 0 bases removed from V and 2 bases from J, the gap between germline ends came to 7 bases. CDR1 is LNHNV and CDR2 is YYDKDF in the germline V gene (reference sequence). As DNA, the CDR3 is TGTGCCACCAGCAGAGAGGCGGCCAACACTGAAGCTTTCTTT. It specifies CATSREAANTEAFF.

The rearrangement joins TRBV28 to TRBJ1-4, with a weak D call TRBD1 (5 bases). Germline lookup yields CDR1 MDHEN and CDR2 SYDVKM. The CDR3 loop spans 15 amino acids. V was shortened by 6 bases and J by 0 bases, with 11 bases between the two germline ends. The CDR3 nucleotides read TGTGCCAGCAGGTATCCGGGACCAACTAATGAAAAACTGTTTTTT. Its translation: CASRYPGPTNEKLFF.